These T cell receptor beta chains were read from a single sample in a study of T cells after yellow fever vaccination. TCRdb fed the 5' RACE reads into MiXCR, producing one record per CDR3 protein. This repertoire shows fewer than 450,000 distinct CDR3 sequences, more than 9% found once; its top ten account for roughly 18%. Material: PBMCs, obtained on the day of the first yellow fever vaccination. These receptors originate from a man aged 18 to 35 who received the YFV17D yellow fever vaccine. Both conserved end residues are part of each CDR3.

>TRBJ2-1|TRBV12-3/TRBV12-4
CASRTQDSPSYNEQFF
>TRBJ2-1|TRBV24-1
CATSGGSKNEQFF
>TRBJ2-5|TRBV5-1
CASSFGTDPRETQYF
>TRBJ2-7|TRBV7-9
CASSFPTPHEQYF
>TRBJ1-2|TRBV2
CASSEEQVHGYTF
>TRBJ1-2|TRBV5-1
CASSPGGDGQGYTF
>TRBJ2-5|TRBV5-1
CASSPEGGHQETQYF
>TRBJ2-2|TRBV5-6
CASSFGGGGYTGELFF
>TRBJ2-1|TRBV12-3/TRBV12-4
CAIQGASSYNEQFF
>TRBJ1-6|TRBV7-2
CASSFFTGGNSPLHF
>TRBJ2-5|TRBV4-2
CASSQERGTAQETQYF
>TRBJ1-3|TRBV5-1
CASSLGQGKGSGNTIYF
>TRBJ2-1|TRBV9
CASSVRGFNEQFF
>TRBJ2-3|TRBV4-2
CASSQVEAGAFTDTQYF
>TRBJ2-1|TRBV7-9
CASSPSGGNDHNEQFF
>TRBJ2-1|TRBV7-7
CASSPLGGIGNEQFF
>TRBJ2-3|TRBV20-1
CSARETTTDTQYF
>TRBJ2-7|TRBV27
CASSIIPGTGRYEQYF
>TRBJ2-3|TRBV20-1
CSARDGPMEYGQYF
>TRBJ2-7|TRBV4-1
CASSQGRGRDYEQYF
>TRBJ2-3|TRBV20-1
CSASSTGGNTDTQYF
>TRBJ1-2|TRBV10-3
CAISEWTSNNYGYTF
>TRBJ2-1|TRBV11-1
CASSWGQGEFF
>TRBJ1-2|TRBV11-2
CASSAPGQGASNYGYTF
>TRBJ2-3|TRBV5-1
CASSPGEASADTQYF
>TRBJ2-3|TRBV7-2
CASLPQGAWADTQYF
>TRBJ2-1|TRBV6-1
CASRVGLAGGNEQFF
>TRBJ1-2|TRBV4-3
CASSPSLGRGSYGYTF
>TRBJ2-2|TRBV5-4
CASSVDRVRTGELFF
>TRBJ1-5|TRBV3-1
CASSSSGQAINQPQHF
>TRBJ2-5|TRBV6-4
CASSVWTEETQYF
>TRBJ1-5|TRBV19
CASDAGSGQPQHF
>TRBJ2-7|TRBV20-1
CSAGPGTEFSYEQYF
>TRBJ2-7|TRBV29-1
CSVKQFYEQYF
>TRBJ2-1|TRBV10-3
CAISLIAGNSYNEQFF
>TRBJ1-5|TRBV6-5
CASSYGTGHNQPQHF
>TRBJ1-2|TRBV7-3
CASSLTADDYGYTF
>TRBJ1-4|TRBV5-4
CASSFGIGNEKLFF
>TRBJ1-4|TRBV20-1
CSASGGEVKLFF
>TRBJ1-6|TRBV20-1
CSARGRGTGGSSPLHF
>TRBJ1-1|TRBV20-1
CSARDFSGANTEAFF
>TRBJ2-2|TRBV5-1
CASSFAGVTGELFF
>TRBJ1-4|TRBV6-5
CASSYSRDLGGDNEKLFF
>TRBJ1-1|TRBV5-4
CASSPKIDSYTEAFF
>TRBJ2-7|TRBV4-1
CASSQGTAQTYEQYF
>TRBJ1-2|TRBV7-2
CASSPLSRQLYGYTF
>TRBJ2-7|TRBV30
CAWESFSYEQYF